The clone carrying this TCR beta chain was found a few times. V lost 0 bases, J lost 1 base, and 9 bases lay in between. This CDR3 has 14 amino acids. Germline lookup yields CDR1 SQVTM and CDR2 ANQGSEA. Blood was collected once per donor into heparin, averaging about 116 mL. Without exception, sorted populations had purity beyond 95%. This sample is drawn from a study of beta chain features in type 1 diabetes. Every bit of the isolated RNA underwent reverse transcription, so sequencing read expressed TCRB transcripts. Sequencing was performed with immunoSEQ multiplex PCR; in TCRdb, only in-frame clones are kept and a portion is missing. Counted here are 200,000 to 250,000 clones, around 9.9% occurring once; the ten biggest clones make up about 1.2%.

V usage is TRBV29-1 and J usage is TRBJ2-5; no clear D. This sequence originates from a young man in good health. The sample comprised central memory CD4+ T cells from blood. Written as DNA, the CDR3 is TGCAGCGTTGAAGAACGGAACCGCCAAGAGACCCAGTACTTC. This gives the protein CSVEERNRQETQYF.